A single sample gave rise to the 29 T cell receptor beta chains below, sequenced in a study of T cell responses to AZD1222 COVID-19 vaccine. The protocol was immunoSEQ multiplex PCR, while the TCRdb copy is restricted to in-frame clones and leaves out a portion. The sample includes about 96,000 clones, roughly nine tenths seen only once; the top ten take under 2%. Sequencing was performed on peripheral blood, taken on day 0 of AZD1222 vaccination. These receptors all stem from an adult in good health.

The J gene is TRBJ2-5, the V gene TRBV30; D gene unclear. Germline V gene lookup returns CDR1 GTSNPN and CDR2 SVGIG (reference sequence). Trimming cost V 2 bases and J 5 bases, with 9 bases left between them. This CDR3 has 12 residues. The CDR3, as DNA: TGTGCCTGGAGTCACATAGGGGAGACCCAGTACTTC. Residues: CAWSHIGETQYF.

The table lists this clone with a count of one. This CDR3 reads CASSLGGVQPQHF. The CDR3 DNA follows: TGTGCCAGCAGCTTAGGAGGGGTTCAGCCCCAGCATTTT. V is TRBV7-6 and J is TRBJ1-5; D might be TRBD1 (5 bases). Trimming cost V 1 base and J 6 bases, with 7 bases left between them. The germline gives CDR1 SGHVS, CDR2 FNYEAQ. The CDR3 totals 13 residues.

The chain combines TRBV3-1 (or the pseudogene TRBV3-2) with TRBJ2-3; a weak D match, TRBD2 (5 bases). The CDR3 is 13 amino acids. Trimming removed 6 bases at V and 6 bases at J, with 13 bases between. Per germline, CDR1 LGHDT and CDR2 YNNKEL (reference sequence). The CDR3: CASSRLGEDTQYF. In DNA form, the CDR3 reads TGTGCCAGCAGTCGACTTGGGGAGGATACGCAGTATTTT.

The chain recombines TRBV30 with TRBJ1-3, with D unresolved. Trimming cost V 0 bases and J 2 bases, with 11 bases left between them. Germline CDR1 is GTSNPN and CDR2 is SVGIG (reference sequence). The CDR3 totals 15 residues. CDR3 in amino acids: CAWSVQSGPGNTIYF. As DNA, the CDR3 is TGTGCCTGGAGTGTACAGTCGGGTCCTGGAAACACCATATATTTT.

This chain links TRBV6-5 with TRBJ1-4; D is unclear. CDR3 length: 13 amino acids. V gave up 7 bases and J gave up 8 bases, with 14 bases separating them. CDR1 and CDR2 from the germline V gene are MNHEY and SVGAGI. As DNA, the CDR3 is TGTGCCAGCAAGCGCACATTAGGGGAAAAACTGTTTTTT. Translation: CASKRTLGEKLFF.

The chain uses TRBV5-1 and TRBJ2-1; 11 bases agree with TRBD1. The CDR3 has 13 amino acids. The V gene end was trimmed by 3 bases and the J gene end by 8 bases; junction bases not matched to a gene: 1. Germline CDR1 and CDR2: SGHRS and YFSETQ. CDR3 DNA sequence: TGCGCCAGCAGCTGGACAGGGGGCGATGAGCAGTTCTTC. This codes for CASSWTGGDEQFF.

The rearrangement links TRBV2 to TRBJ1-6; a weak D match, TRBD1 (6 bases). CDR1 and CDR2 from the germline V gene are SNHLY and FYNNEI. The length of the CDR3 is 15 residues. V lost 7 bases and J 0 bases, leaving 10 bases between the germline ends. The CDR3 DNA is TGTGCCAGCAATGCAGGGGTCTCCTATAATTCACCCCTCCACTTT. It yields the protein CASNAGVSYNSPLHF.

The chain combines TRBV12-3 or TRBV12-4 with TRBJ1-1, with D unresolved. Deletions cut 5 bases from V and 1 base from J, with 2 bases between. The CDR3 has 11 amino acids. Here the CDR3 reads CASSGNTEAFF. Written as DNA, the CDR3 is TGTGCCAGCAGTGGGAACACTGAAGCTTTCTTT.

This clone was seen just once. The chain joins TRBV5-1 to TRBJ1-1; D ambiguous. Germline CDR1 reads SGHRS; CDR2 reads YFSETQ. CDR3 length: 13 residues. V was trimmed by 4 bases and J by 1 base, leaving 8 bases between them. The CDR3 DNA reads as TGCGCCAGCAGCGAGGACCCGAACACTGAAGCTTTCTTT. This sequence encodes CASSEDPNTEAFF.

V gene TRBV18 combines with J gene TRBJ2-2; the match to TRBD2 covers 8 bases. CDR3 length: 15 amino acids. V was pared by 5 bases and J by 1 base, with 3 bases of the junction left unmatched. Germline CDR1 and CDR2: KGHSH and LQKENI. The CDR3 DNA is TGTGCCAGCTCAGGAGCGGGAGTGAACACCGGGGAGCTGTTTTTT. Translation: CASSGAGVNTGELFF.

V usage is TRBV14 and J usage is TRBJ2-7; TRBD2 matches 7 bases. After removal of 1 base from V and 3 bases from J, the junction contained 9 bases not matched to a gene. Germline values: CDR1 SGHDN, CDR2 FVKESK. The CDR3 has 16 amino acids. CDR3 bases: TGTGCCAGCAGCCAAGTAGTCTGGGGGGGTGGCTACGAGCAGTACTTC. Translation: CASSQVVWGGGYEQYF.

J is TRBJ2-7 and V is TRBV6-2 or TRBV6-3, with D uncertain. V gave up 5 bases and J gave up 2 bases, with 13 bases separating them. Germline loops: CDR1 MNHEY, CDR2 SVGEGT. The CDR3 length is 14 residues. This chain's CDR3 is CASSDDRPPYEQYF. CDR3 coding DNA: TGTGCCAGCAGTGACGACCGCCCCCCCTACGAGCAGTACTTC.

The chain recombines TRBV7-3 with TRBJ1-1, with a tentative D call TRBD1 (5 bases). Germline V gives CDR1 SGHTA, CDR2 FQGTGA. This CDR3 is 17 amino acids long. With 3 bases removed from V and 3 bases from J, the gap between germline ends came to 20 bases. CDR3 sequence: CASSLHVLGRGYTEAFF. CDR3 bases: TGTGCCAGCAGCTTGCACGTATTGGGGCGAGGATACACTGAAGCTTTCTTT.

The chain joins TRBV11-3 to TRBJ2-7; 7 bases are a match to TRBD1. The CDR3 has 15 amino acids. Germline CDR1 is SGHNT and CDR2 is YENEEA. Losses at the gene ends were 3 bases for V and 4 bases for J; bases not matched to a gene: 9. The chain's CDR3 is CASSFNSGTDYEQYF. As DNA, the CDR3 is TGTGCCAGCAGCTTCAATTCCGGGACAGATTACGAGCAGTACTTC.

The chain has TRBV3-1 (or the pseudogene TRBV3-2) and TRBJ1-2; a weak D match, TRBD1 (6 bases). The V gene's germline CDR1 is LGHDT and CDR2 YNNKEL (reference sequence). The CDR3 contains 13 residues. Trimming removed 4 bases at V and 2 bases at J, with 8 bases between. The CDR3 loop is CASSPTGNYGYTF. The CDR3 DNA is TGTGCCAGCAGCCCCACAGGGAACTATGGCTACACCTTC.

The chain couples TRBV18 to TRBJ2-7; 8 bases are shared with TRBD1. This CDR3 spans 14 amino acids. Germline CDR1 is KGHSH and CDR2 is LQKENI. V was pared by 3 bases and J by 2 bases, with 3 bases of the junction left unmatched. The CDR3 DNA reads TGTGCCAGCTCACCCGCAGGGGGCCCCTACGAGCAGTACTTC. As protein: CASSPAGGPYEQYF.

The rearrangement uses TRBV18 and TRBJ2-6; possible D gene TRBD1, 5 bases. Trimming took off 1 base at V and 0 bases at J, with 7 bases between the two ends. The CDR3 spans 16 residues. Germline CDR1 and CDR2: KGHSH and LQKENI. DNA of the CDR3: TGTGCCAGCTCACCACGACAGAACTCTGGGGCCAACGTCCTGACTTTC. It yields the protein CASSPRQNSGANVLTF.

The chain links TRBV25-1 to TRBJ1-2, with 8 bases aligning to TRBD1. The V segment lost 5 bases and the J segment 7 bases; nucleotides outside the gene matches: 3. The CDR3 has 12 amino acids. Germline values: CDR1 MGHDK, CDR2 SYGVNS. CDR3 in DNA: TGTGCCAGCAGTTTAACAGGGGGTGGCTACACCTTC. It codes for CASSLTGGGYTF.

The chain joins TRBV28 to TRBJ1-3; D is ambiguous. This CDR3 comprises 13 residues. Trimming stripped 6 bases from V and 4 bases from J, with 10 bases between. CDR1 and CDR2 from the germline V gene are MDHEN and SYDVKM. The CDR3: CASSHGLGNTIYF. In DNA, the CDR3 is TGTGCCAGCAGCCACGGGTTGGGAAACACCATATATTTT.

The chain's CDR3 is CASSQGGYGYGYTF. The CDR3, as DNA: TGCGCCAGCAGCCAGGGGGGCTACGGCTATGGCTACACCTTC. The chain uses TRBV4-1 and TRBJ1-2; D is perhaps TRBD1 (6 bases). Looked up from germline, CDR1 is MGHRA and CDR2 is YSYEKL. Trimming took 3 bases from V and 4 from J, leaving 12 bases between them. The CDR3 totals 14 residues.

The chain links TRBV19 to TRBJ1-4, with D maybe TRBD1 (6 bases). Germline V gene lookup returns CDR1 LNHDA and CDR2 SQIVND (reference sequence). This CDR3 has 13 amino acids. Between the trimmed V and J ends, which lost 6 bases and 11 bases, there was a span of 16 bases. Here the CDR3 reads CASRQFGQSKLFF. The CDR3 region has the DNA TGTGCCAGTAGGCAATTCGGACAGTCCAAACTGTTTTTT. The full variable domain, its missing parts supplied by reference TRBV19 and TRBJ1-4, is DGGITQSPKYLFRKEGQNVTLSCEQNLNHDAMYWYRQDPGQGLRLIYYSQIVNDFQKGDIAEGYSVSREKKESFPLTVTSAQKNPTAFYLCASRQFGQSKLFFGSGTQLSVL.

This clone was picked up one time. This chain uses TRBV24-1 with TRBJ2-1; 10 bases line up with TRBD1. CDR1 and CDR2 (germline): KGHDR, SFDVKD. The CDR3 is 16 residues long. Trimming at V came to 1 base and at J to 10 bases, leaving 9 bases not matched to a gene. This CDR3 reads CATSDFVRTGGCEQFF. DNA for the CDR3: TGTGCCACCAGTGATTTTGTTCGGACAGGGGGATGCGAGCAGTTCTTC.

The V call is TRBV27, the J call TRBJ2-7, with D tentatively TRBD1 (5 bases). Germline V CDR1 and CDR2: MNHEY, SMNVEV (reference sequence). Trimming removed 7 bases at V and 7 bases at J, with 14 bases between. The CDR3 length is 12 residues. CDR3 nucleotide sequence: TGTGCCAGCAAAGGGCAGGGTGGGGAGCAGTACTTC. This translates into CASKGQGGEQYF.

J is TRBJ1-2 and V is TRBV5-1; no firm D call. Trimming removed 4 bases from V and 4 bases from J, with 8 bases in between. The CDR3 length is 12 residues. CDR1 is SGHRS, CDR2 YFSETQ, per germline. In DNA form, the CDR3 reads TGCGCCAGCAGCCCCGATCTCTATGGCTACACCTTC. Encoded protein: CASSPDLYGYTF.

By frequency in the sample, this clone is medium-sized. The CDR3 reads CASSQVRGRGEQYF. For the CDR3, the DNA is TGTGCCAGCAGCCAAGTGCGGGGGCGAGGCGAGCAGTACTTC. V gene TRBV3-1 (or the pseudogene TRBV3-2) combines with J gene TRBJ2-7; a weak D match, TRBD2 (7 bases). Germline V gene data show CDR1 as LGHDT and CDR2 as YNNKEL (reference sequence). Trimming took off 1 base at V and 6 bases at J, with 13 bases between the two ends. The CDR3 contains 14 residues.

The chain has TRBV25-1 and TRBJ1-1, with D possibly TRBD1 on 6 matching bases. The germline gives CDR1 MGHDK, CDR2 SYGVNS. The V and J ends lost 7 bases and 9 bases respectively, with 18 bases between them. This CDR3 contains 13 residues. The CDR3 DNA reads TGTGCCAGCACCGCTTGGGGAACAGGGAAAGCTTTCTTT. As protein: CASTAWGTGKAFF.

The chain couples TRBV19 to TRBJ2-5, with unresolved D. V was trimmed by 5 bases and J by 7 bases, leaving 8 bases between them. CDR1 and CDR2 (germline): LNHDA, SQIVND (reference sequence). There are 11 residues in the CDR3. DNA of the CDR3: TGTGCCAGTAGTGCCTGTCCGACCCAGTACTTC. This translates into CASSACPTQYF.

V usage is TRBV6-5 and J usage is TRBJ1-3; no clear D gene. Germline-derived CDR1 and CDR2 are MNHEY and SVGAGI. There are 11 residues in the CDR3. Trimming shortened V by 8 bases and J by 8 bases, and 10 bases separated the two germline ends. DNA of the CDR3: TGTGCCAGCGGACGATTAGACACCATATATTTT. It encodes CASGRLDTIYF.

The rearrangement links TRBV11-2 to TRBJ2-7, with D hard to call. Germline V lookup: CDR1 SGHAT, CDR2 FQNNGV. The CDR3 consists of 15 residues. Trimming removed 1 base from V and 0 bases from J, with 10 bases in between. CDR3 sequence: CASSLAGGSSYEQYF. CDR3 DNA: TGTGCCAGCAGCTTAGCTGGCGGTAGCTCCTACGAGCAGTACTTC.